The next 17 T cell receptor beta chains were all read from a single sample in a study of CD8+ T cells in alopecia areata. Sample treatment: oral pan-JAK inhibitor, 5-10 mg twice daily. Following extraction, RNA underwent reverse transcription to cDNA, which served as the sequencing template. Produced via immunoSEQ multiplex PCR; TCRdb's table is partial and in-frame only. The data show roughly 220,000 clones, roughly 66% seen once. The input for sequencing was CD4+ T cells sorted from blood, taken between weeks 43 and 45, from a patient treated with tofacitinib. These receptors came from a human donor with alopecia areata.

This rearrangement joins TRBV5-1 to TRBJ2-5, with 8 bases fitting TRBD2. After removal of 4 bases from V and 3 bases from J, the junction contained 5 bases not matched to a gene. The CDR3 is made up of 14 amino acids. Germline CDR1 reads SGHRS; CDR2 reads YFSETQ. The CDR3 protein is CASSSGGSKETQYF. The DNA of the CDR3 is TGCGCCAGCAGCAGCGGGGGTAGCAAAGAGACCCAGTACTTC.

This chain connects TRBV29-1 to TRBJ2-6, with a possible D match to TRBD1 (6 bases). Germline CDR1 is SQVTM and CDR2 is ANQGSEA. V shed 4 bases and J shed 3 bases, with 10 bases lying between them. The CDR3 is 14 amino acids. Here the CDR3 DNA reads TGCAGCGTTGTGGGGGCGCGTGGGGCCAACGTCCTGACTTTC. Its translation is CSVVGARGANVLTF.

The sample holds a few counts of this clone. The genes are TRBV19 and TRBJ1-4; tentative D call: TRBD1 (5 bases). With 6 bases removed from V and 5 bases from J, the gap between germline ends came to 19 bases. The CDR3 spans 16 residues. The germline V gene encodes CDR1 LNHDA and CDR2 SQIVND (reference sequence). As DNA, the CDR3 is TGTGCCAGTAGCCGTCTGGCGGGACTGAAGAATGAAAAACTGTTTTTT. It yields the protein CASSRLAGLKNEKLFF.

J is TRBJ2-6 and V is TRBV10-3, with unresolved D. Germline values: CDR1 ENHRY, CDR2 SYGVKD. The CDR3 runs to 13 residues. V was cut by 0 bases and J by 3 bases, with 0 bases left in between. The CDR3 region is CAISESGANVLTF. CDR3 nucleotides: TGTGCCATCAGTGAGTCTGGGGCCAACGTCCTGACTTTC.

The chain links TRBV18 to TRBJ1-2; 7 bases are a match to TRBD1. The length of the CDR3 is 14 residues. Germline V gene sequence: CDR1 KGHSH, CDR2 LQKENI. Trimming at V came to 0 bases and at J to 6 bases, leaving 4 bases not matched to a gene. CDR3 protein: CASSPPDRPDGYTF. CDR3 sequence (DNA): TGTGCCAGCTCACCACCGGACAGGCCGGATGGCTACACCTTC.

The chain combines TRBV12-5 with TRBJ1-6; D unclear. The CDR3 is 17 residues long. V lost 0 bases, J lost 5 bases, and 14 bases lay in between. Germline V gene lookup returns CDR1 LGHNT and CDR2 FRNRAP. CDR3 nucleotides: TGTGCTAGTGGTTTGGTACAGAGGGATGATCATAATTCACCCCTCCACTTT. Translating it yields CASGLVQRDDHNSPLHF.

This clone occurred a few times. V gene TRBV29-1 combines with J gene TRBJ2-5, with a possible D match to TRBD1 (5 bases). Per germline, CDR1 SQVTM and CDR2 ANQGSEA. The germline V and J ends were trimmed by 6 bases and 2 bases, with 13 bases remaining between them. The CDR3 has 13 residues. DNA for the CDR3: TGCAGCGTCCCGTCGGACAATCAAGAGACCCAGTACTTC. Amino acids: CSVPSDNQETQYF. Looking up the rest from reference TRBV29-1 and TRBJ2-5 gives the full variable domain: SAVISQKPSRDICQRGTSLTIQCQVDSQVTMMFWYRQQPGQSLTLIATANQGSEATYESGFVIDKFPISRPNLTFSTLTVSNMSPEDSSIYLCSVPSDNQETQYFGPGTRLLVL.

The chain has TRBV7-2 and TRBJ2-1, with a tentative D call TRBD2 (6 bases). The CDR3 loop spans 12 amino acids. The ends were cut back, 3 bases at V and 10 bases at J, with 10 bases in the middle. The germline CDR1 and CDR2 sequences are SGHTA and FQGNSA. CDR3 sequence reads: CASSLDTSEQFF. CDR3 in DNA: TGTGCCAGCAGCTTGGATACTAGCGAGCAGTTCTTC.

The CDR3 is CASGRSPLHF. As DNA, the CDR3 is TGTGCCAGCGGGCGGTCACCCCTCCACTTT. The chain couples TRBV27 to TRBJ1-6; D unclear. This CDR3 spans 10 amino acids. The germline V gene encodes CDR1 MNHEY and CDR2 SMNVEV (reference sequence). V lost 8 bases, J lost 10 bases, and 6 bases lay in between.

The DNA of the CDR3 is TGCAGCGTTGCCTCAGGTGCGGATACGCAGTATTTT. It translates to CSVASGADTQYF. The rearrangement joins TRBV29-1 to TRBJ2-3, with D hard to call. Germline V gene data show CDR1 as SQVTM and CDR2 as ANQGSEA. Trimming stripped 4 bases from V and 6 bases from J, with 11 bases between. CDR3 length equals 12 residues.

This clone appeared a few times. This chain joins TRBV29-1 and TRBJ2-7; D is unresolved. This CDR3 has 11 amino acids. From germline, CDR1 is SQVTM and CDR2 ANQGSEA. The V gene lost 7 bases and the J gene lost 0 bases, with 7 bases spanning the gap. The CDR3: CSARFSYEQYF. CDR3 in DNA: TGCAGCGCCCGCTTCTCCTACGAGCAGTACTTC.

Details on this clone: At the DNA level, this CDR3 is encoded by other sequences in the same sample as well. V gene TRBV5-1 combines with J gene TRBJ2-3; D is unresolved. Germline V gene sequence: CDR1 SGHRS, CDR2 YFSETQ. Trimming cost V 0 bases and J 0 bases, with 5 bases left between them. The CDR3 sequence is 14 residues long. CDR3 nucleotide sequence: TGCGCCAGCAGCTTGGCCACTAGCACAGATACGCAGTATTTT. It specifies CASSLATSTDTQYF.

The genes are TRBV29-1 and TRBJ2-3, with D possibly matching TRBD2 (7 bases). Trimming removed 4 bases at V and 2 bases at J, with 16 bases between. This CDR3 contains 15 residues. The germline V gene encodes CDR1 SQVTM and CDR2 ANQGSEA. In nucleotides, the CDR3 is TGCAGCGTTGCTTGGGGGGGGGCCACCACAGATACGCAGTATTTT. This encodes CSVAWGGATTDTQYF.

This sequence joins TRBV5-6 and TRBJ2-3; D perhaps matches TRBD2 (6 bases). The germline V and J ends were trimmed by 2 bases and 1 base, with 14 bases remaining between them. Germline lookup yields CDR1 SGHDT and CDR2 YYEEEE. The CDR3 totals 16 residues. The DNA of the CDR3 is TGTGCCAGCAGCTTCGGATCCGCGGGGCGCACAGATACGCAGTATTTT. Translated: CASSFGSAGRTDTQYF.

The V and J genes are TRBV29-1 and TRBJ1-5, with TRBD1 matching 9 bases. Per germline, CDR1 SQVTM and CDR2 ANQGSEA. The trim removed 5 bases at V and 6 bases at J, leaving 8 bases unmatched. This CDR3 region has 14 residues. The CDR3 is CSVLGQGNGQPQHF. Written as DNA, the CDR3 is TGCAGCGTTCTCGGACAGGGGAACGGTCAGCCCCAGCATTTT.

This sequence joins TRBV9 and TRBJ2-5, with 8 bases that match TRBD2. Unmatched junction bases numbered 4, after V lost 2 bases and J lost 4 bases. The CDR3 sequence is 14 residues long. CDR1 and CDR2 (germline): SGDLS, YYNGEE. For the CDR3, the DNA is TGTGCCAGCAGCGTGTTAGCGGGGAGAGAGACCCAGTACTTC. Translating it yields CASSVLAGRETQYF.

The rearrangement joins TRBV4-3 to TRBJ2-5; 9 bases line up with TRBD2. V lost 3 bases and J lost 5; bases outside the gene matches: 10. Germline loops: CDR1 LGHNA, CDR2 YSLEER. CDR3 length: 16 residues. CDR3 in DNA: TGCGCCAGCAGCCACCGGACTCGCGGGGGGGCGGAGACCCAGTACTTC. This translates into CASSHRTRGGAETQYF.